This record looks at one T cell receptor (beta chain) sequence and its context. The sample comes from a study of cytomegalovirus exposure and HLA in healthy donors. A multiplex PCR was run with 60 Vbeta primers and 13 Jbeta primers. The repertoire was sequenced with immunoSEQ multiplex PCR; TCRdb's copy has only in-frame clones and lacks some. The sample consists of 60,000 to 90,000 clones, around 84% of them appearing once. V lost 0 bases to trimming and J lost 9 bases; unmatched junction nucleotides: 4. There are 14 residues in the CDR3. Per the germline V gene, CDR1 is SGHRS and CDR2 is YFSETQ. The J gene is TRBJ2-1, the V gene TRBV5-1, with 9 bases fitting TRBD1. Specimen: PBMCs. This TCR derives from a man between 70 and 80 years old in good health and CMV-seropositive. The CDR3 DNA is TGCGCCAGCAGCTTGGGGGACAGGGAGGGTGAGCAGTTCTTC. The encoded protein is CASSLGDREGEQFF.